Shown below are 20 T cell receptor beta chains from a single sample sequenced in a study of early T cells in non-severe SARS-CoV-2 infection. Each CDR3 protein is one row after TCRdb ran MiXCR on the 5' RACE reads. The table includes about 80,000 distinct CDR3 sequences, 4.5% to 6% detected once. The sample was whole blood, taken at baseline. Every receptor here comes from an adult who was a healthcare worker with PCR-confirmed SARS-CoV-2 infection or an uninfected control (not recorded which).

At least ten counts were recorded for this clonotype. The chain employs TRBV27 and TRBJ1-6; D not certain. Germline V CDR1 and CDR2: MNHEY, SMNVEV (reference sequence). The CDR3 is 17 amino acids. Between the trimmed V and J ends, which lost 6 bases and 7 bases, there was a span of 22 bases. As DNA, the CDR3 is TGTGCCAGCAGGCCTAATCTAGGGCAGGCTGGCAATTCACCCCTCCACTTT. Encoded protein: CASRPNLGQAGNSPLHF.

This clonotype was found many times. This chain's CDR3 is CASSPLPNEQFF. The CDR3 DNA is TGTGCCAGCAGTCCACTCCCAAATGAGCAGTTCTTC. The rearrangement uses TRBV12-3 or TRBV12-4 and TRBJ2-1; D is unresolved. The CDR3 is made up of 12 amino acids. V gave up 5 bases and J gave up 7 bases, with 9 bases separating them.

This clonotype was recorded at least ten times. V gene TRBV20-1 combines with J gene TRBJ2-1; D call uncertain. CDR1 and CDR2 (germline): DFQATT, SNEGSKA (reference sequence). Trimming shortened V by 1 base and J by 6 bases, and 7 bases separated the two germline ends. This CDR3 is 12 amino acids long. CDR3 DNA: TGCAGTGCTAGAGTTCCAGGCAATGAGCAGTTCTTC. This encodes CSARVPGNEQFF.

The gene calls are TRBV24-1 and TRBJ1-2; D is perhaps TRBD1 (5 bases). V was clipped by 2 bases and J by 5 bases, with 11 bases between them. The germline V gene encodes CDR1 KGHDR and CDR2 SFDVKD. The CDR3 length is 14 residues. Here the CDR3 reads CATSDSDSLYGYTF. CDR3 coding DNA: TGTGCCACCAGTGATTCTGACAGCCTTTATGGCTACACCTTC.

This clonotype has a count of ten or more. The CDR3 DNA sequence: TGTGCCAGCAGCCCAAACAGGAACACTGAAGCTTTCTTT. Its translation: CASSPNRNTEAFF. The chain carries TRBV7-9 and TRBJ1-1; D gene unclear. CDR3 length: 13 residues. Trimming removed 5 bases from V and 1 base from J, with 8 bases in between. CDR1 is SEHNR and CDR2 is FQNEAQ in the germline V gene (reference sequence).

V gene TRBV6-1 combines with J gene TRBJ1-1; TRBD1 aligns across 8 bases. Trimming took 6 bases from V and 8 from J; bases not matched to a gene: 8. Germline-derived CDR1 and CDR2 are MNHNS and SASEGT. The CDR3 length is 13 residues. The chain's CDR3 is CASRGDRGNEAFF. The DNA for the CDR3 is TGTGCCAGCAGGGGAGACAGGGGAAACGAAGCTTTCTTT.

This clonotype came up many times. The J gene is TRBJ2-2, the V gene TRBV7-2; either TRBD1 or TRBD2 may supply D (5 bases each). V lost 7 bases and J 5 bases, leaving 20 bases between the germline ends. Germline assignment: CDR1 SGHTA and CDR2 FQGNSA. The CDR3 is 16 amino acids. The CDR3 coding sequence is TGTGCCAGCACCTCCTCCGGGACCGTCACTACCGGGGAGCTGTTTTTT. As protein: CASTSSGTVTTGELFF.

Only a few counts were recorded for this clonotype. The chain joins TRBV6-1 to TRBJ1-1; 8 bases match TRBD1. The length of the CDR3 is 14 residues. Trimming cost V 4 bases and J 2 bases; bases outside gene matches: 3. Germline V gene data show CDR1 as MNHNS and CDR2 as SASEGT. As DNA, the CDR3 is TGTGCCAGCAGTGGACAGGGGCTTAACACTGAAGCTTTCTTT. As protein: CASSGQGLNTEAFF.

The gene calls are TRBV29-1 and TRBJ2-5; TRBD2 might be the D (7 bases). Germline assignment: CDR1 SQVTM and CDR2 ANQGSEA. This CDR3 has 15 amino acids. V shed 4 bases and J shed 4 bases, with 19 bases lying between them. The CDR3 loop is CSVAPGGRGGETQYF. The CDR3 region has the DNA TGCAGCGTTGCCCCGGGGGGCAGGGGTGGAGAGACCCAGTACTTC.

This clonotype was recorded at least ten times. The V gene is TRBV4-1, the J gene TRBJ1-5; D perhaps matches TRBD1 (6 bases). Germline V gives CDR1 MGHRA, CDR2 YSYEKL. The V end lost 4 bases, the J end lost 2 bases, and 15 bases lay between the germline ends. The CDR3 is 16 amino acids. For the CDR3, the DNA is TGCGCCAGCAGCCGAATACAGGGTGGCGGCAATCAGCCCCAGCATTTT. Translation: CASSRIQGGGNQPQHF.

This clonotype was counted many times. V and J are TRBV27 and TRBJ2-1; D gene unclear. Trimming took off 3 bases at V and 6 bases at J, with 15 bases between the two ends. The CDR3 spans 15 residues. Germline V gene lookup returns CDR1 MNHEY and CDR2 SMNVEV (reference sequence). CDR3 nucleotide sequence: TGTGCCAGCAGTTTCCCCGAACGGGCGACCAATGAGCAGTTCTTC. Translating gives CASSFPERATNEQFF.

This clonotype has only a few counts. This chain links TRBV6-6 with TRBJ2-6, with D perhaps assigned TRBD1 or TRBD2 (5 bases each). The CDR3 has 18 residues. Trimming took off 0 bases at V and 0 bases at J, with 12 bases between the two ends. Per the germline V gene, CDR1 is MNHNY and CDR2 is SVGAGI (reference sequence). The CDR3 loop is CASSYSVRDLSGANVLTF. The CDR3 DNA sequence: TGTGCCAGCAGTTACTCGGTCAGGGACCTCTCTGGGGCCAACGTCCTGACTTTC.

At least ten counts were recorded for this clonotype. The chain carries TRBV30 and TRBJ2-7; D gene uncertain. V dropped 3 bases and J dropped 9 bases, with 12 bases sitting between them. This CDR3 contains 11 residues. From germline, CDR1 is GTSNPN and CDR2 SVGIG (reference sequence). CDR3 in DNA: TGTGCCTGGAGAGGATACACCGGGCAGTACTTC. The encoded protein is CAWRGYTGQYF.

This clonotype was counted at least ten times. The chain carries TRBV19 and TRBJ2-1; possibly TRBD1 for D (6 bases). The CDR3 loop spans 15 amino acids. Germline values: CDR1 LNHDA, CDR2 SQIVND (reference sequence). V lost 8 bases to trimming and J lost 0 bases, with 14 bases between them. The CDR3 coding sequence is TGTGCCAGTTCGGACAGACCGATCTCCTACAATGAGCAGTTCTTC. It encodes CASSDRPISYNEQFF.

This clonotype was detected many times. The chain combines TRBV4-1 with TRBJ2-1, with TRBD2 identical over 12 bases. The J segment lost 9 bases and the V segment lost 6 bases, leaving 6 bases of the junction unmatched. The CDR3 loop spans 14 amino acids. Germline CDR1 MGHRA, CDR2 YSYEKL. The CDR3 DNA follows: TGCGCCAGCAGTTTACTAGCGGGAGGAAGTGAGCAGTTCTTC. Amino acid sequence: CASSLLAGGSEQFF.

This clonotype was recorded many times. The rearrangement joins TRBV6-5 to TRBJ2-1, with D perhaps TRBD1 (6 bases). The CDR3 consists of 15 residues. Per the germline V gene, CDR1 is MNHEY and CDR2 is SVGAGI. The ends were cut back, 6 bases at V and 6 bases at J, with 18 bases in the middle. DNA for the CDR3: TGTGCCAGCAGGCAGCCGGGACAAGATCCCAATGAGCAGTTCTTC. It yields the protein CASRQPGQDPNEQFF.

This clonotype was counted only a few times. The rearrangement joins TRBV9 to TRBJ2-3; perhaps TRBD2 as D (6 bases). This CDR3 spans 14 amino acids. The ends were cut back, 0 bases at V and 2 bases at J, with 7 bases in the middle. Per the germline V gene, CDR1 is SGDLS and CDR2 is YYNGEE. The CDR3 nucleotides are TGTGCCAGCAGCGTAGGCGGGGTCACAGATACGCAGTATTTT. It yields the protein CASSVGGVTDTQYF.

This clonotype was seen many times. V and J are TRBV7-9 and TRBJ1-2; D remains ambiguous. Germline V CDR1 and CDR2: SEHNR, FQNEAQ (reference sequence). V lost 1 base to trimming and J lost 0 bases, with 9 bases between them. CDR3 length: 15 amino acids. CDR3 in amino acids: CASSLDGRANYGYTF. The CDR3 nucleotides are TGTGCCAGCAGCTTAGATGGCAGAGCTAACTATGGCTACACCTTC.

CDR3 coding DNA: TGTGCCAGCAGCGGACTAGCGGGAGGGGACCTAGCCAAAAACATTCAGTACTTC. Encoded protein: CASSGLAGGDLAKNIQYF. The chain joins TRBV2 to TRBJ2-4; 15 bases align to TRBD2. V trimming: 6 bases; J trimming: 0 bases; junction bases outside the gene matches: 6. Germline CDR1 is SNHLY and CDR2 is FYNNEI. The CDR3 totals 18 residues.

J is TRBJ2-2 and V is TRBV6-6; weak D call: TRBD2 (6 bases). CDR3 length: 15 amino acids. Germline loops: CDR1 MNHNY, CDR2 SVGAGI (reference sequence). The ends were cut back, 2 bases at V and 5 bases at J, with 12 bases in the middle. CDR3 DNA sequence: TGTGCCAGCAGTTACCCCGACGGGGGAACCGGGGAGCTGTTTTTT. This sequence encodes CASSYPDGGTGELFF.